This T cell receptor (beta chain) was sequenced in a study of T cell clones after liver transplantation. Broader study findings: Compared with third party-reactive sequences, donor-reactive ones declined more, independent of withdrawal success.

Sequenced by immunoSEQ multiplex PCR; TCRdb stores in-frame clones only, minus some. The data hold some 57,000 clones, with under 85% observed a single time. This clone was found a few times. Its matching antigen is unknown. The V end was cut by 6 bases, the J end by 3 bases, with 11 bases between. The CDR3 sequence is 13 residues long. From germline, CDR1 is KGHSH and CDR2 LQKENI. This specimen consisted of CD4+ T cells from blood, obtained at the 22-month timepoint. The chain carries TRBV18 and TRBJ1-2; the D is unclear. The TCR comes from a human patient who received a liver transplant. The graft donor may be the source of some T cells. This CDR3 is CASSEGPDYGYTF. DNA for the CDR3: TGTGCCAGCTCGGAGGGCCCGGACTATGGCTACACCTTC.